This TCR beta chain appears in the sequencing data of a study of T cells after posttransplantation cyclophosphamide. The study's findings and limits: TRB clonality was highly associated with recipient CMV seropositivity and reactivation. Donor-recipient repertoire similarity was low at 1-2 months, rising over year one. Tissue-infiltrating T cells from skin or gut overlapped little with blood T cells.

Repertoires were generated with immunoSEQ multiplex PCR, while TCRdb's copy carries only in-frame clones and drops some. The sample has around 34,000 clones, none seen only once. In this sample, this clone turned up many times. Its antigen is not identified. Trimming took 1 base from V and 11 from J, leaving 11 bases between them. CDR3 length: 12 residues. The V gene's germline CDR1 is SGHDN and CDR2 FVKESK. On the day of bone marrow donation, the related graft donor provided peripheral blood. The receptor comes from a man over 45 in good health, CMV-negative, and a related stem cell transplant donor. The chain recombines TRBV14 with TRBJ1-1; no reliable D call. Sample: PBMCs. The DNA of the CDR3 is TGTGCCAGCAGCCAAGGGTCCGGGAGGGCTTTCTTT. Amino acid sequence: CASSQGSGRAFF.